This TCR beta chain was sequenced during a study of regulatory T cells in long-lasting Graves disease. As to time point: persistent/refractory GD, antithyroid drugs over 5 years with positive TRAb. PBMCs were the source of the RNA used for TCR sequencing. Patients all came to the study from an endocrinology department in Xi'an, China. CDR3 regions were amplified by Arm-PCR using iRepertoire HTBI primers to build TCR beta libraries. The authors' processing: Looking across samples, the authors found 62 TRBV and 14 to 15 TRBJ segments. MiXCR was run by TCRdb on the multiplex PCR reads, yielding one entry per CDR3 protein. The V and J calls were not made by the authors but by TCRdb's processing. The table lists under 450,000 distinct CDR3 sequences, about a quarter of them singletons. The sample holds a few counts of this clonotype. The CDR3 loop spans 16 amino acids. CDR1 and CDR2 from the germline V gene are SEHNR and FQNEAQ (reference sequence). With 2 bases removed from V and 5 bases from J, the gap between germline ends came to 18 bases.

V and J are TRBV7-9 and TRBJ1-1, with a tentative D call TRBD1 (5 bases). This sample comprised peripheral blood mononuclear cells (PBMCs), obtained when the disease was refractory, from a patient treated with antithyroid drugs. This sequence originates from a female donor with Graves disease. CDR3 residues: CASSLPRGGRGTEAFF. CDR3 bases: TGTGCCAGCAGCTTACCACGGGGGGGTCGGGGGACTGAAGCTTTCTTT.